The rows below give T cell receptor beta chains drawn from one sample of a study of cytomegalovirus exposure and HLA in healthy donors. Some clones are missing from TCRdb's copy, which holds only in-frame ones; the method was immunoSEQ multiplex PCR. The sample carries about 130,000 clones, about 95% recorded once. Sequencing used PBMCs. Receptors originate from a man aged 18 to 30 in good health and CMV-seropositive. The CDR3 runs from the conserved cysteine through the conserved F or W. A D gene is named only where the DNA matches it firmly. The size field is filled for only some rows; it gives once, few, many or a size class.

d_call	j_call	v_call	clone_size	cdr3_aa	cdr3_nt
-	TRBJ1-4	TRBV11-2	-	CASSLRFTGEKLFF	TGTGCCAGCAGCTTAAGGTTTACAGGTGAAAAACTGTTTTTT
TRBD2	TRBJ2-3	TRBV5-8	-	CASSLAAGGADTQYF	TGTGCCAGCAGCTTGGCCGCGGGAGGGGCAGATACGCAGTATTTT
-	TRBJ2-1	TRBV5-6	few	CASSLELAPYEQFF	TGTGCCAGCAGCTTGGAACTCGCGCCGTATGAGCAGTTCTTC
-	TRBJ1-1	TRBV5-1	-	CASSLAGGDTEAFF	TGCGCCAGCAGCTTGGCGGGTGGTGACACTGAAGCTTTCTTT
TRBD1	TRBJ2-3	TRBV4-1	-	CASSLQGYITDTQYF	TGCGCCAGCAGCCTACAGGGGTATATTACAGATACGCAGTATTTT
TRBD2	TRBJ2-3	TRBV6-5	-	CASSYGASGSADTQYF	TGTGCCAGCAGTTACGGGGCTAGCGGGAGTGCAGATACGCAGTATTTT
-	TRBJ1-4	TRBV6-5	-	CASSRGGDNEKLFF	TGTGCCAGCAGCAGAGGGGGGGATAATGAAAAACTGTTTTTT
TRBD2	TRBJ2-2	TRBV5-1	-	CASSPMSGRNTGELFF	TGCGCCAGCAGCCCCATGAGCGGGAGAAACACCGGGGAGCTGTTTTTT
-	TRBJ2-3	TRBV27	-	CASSFAGPIGGTQYF	TGTGCCAGCAGTTTCGCAGGGCCCATCGGGGGTACGCAGTATTTT
TRBD1	TRBJ2-6	TRBV7-9	-	CASSPRTGTTGANVLTF	TGTGCCAGCAGCCCACGGACAGGGACAACCGGGGCCAACGTCCTGACTTTC
TRBD1	TRBJ2-4	TRBV5-6	once	CASSPGQGLNIQYF	TGTGCCAGCAGCCCAGGACAGGGTTTAAACATTCAGTACTTC
TRBD2	TRBJ2-1	TRBV5-1	-	CASSLVGGGGRNYNEQFF	TGCGCCAGCAGCTTGGTAGGGGGTGGCGGGAGGAACTACAATGAGCAGTTCTTC
TRBD2	TRBJ2-3	TRBV11-2	once	CASSLGLAGLTDTQYF	TGTGCCAGCAGCTTAGGACTAGCGGGGCTTACAGATACGCAGTATTTT
-	TRBJ2-7	TRBV6-1	-	CASSDLYEQYF	TGTGCCAGCAGTGACCTCTACGAGCAGTACTTC
TRBD2	TRBJ2-5	TRBV2	-	CASNDGLAPTQYF	TGTGCCAGCAATGACGGACTAGCACCCACCCAGTACTTC
TRBD1	TRBJ1-2	TRBV7-9	-	CASSATGGSNYGYTF	TGTGCCAGCAGCGCGACAGGGGGAAGTAACTATGGCTACACCTTC
-	TRBJ1-2	TRBV15	-	CATSRGPPPGYTF	TGTGCCACCAGCAGAGGTCCTCCCCCGGGCTACACCTTC
TRBD1	TRBJ2-5	TRBV2	-	CASSENRGETQYF	TGTGCCAGCAGTGAAAACAGGGGAGAGACCCAGTACTTC
-	TRBJ1-5	TRBV4-1	-	CASSPKFETGGQPQHF	TGCGCCAGCAGCCCGAAGTTCGAGACCGGGGGTCAGCCCCAGCATTTT
TRBD1	TRBJ2-7	TRBV27	-	CASSSRQGAYEQYF	TGTGCCAGCAGCTCGCGACAGGGGGCCTACGAGCAGTACTTC
TRBD2	TRBJ2-7	TRBV27	-	CASSLSGGASYEQYF	TGTGCCAGCAGCCTTAGCGGGGGCGCCTCCTACGAGCAGTACTTC
TRBD1	TRBJ2-2	TRBV2	-	CASGGTGTATTGELFF	TGTGCCAGCGGTGGAACCGGGACAGCGACCACCGGGGAGCTGTTTTTT
TRBD1	TRBJ2-7	TRBV5-4	-	CASSAGTGGYEQYF	TGTGCCAGCAGCGCCGGGACAGGGGGGTACGAGCAGTACTTC
TRBD2	TRBJ2-3	TRBV28	-	CASSWGWTSGFTDTQYF	TGTGCCAGCAGTTGGGGATGGACTAGCGGATTCACAGATACGCAGTATTTT
-	TRBJ1-1	TRBV5-4	-	CASSSSQGGAEAFF	TGTGCCAGCAGCTCATCGCAGGGAGGGGCTGAAGCTTTCTTT
TRBD2	TRBJ2-4	TRBV5-4	once	CASGKAGEAKNIQYF	TGTGCCAGCGGAAAAGCGGGAGAGGCCAAAAACATTCAGTACTTC
-	TRBJ1-3	TRBV4-2	-	CASSQGSLSSGNTIYF	TGTGCCAGCAGCCAAGGATCGCTGAGCTCTGGAAACACCATATATTTT
-	TRBJ2-7	TRBV6-1	-	CASTGQSYEQYF	TGTGCCAGCACCGGACAGAGCTACGAGCAGTACTTC
-	TRBJ1-2	TRBV2	-	CASSVRSLASYTF	TGTGCCAGCAGTGTACGCTCCCTAGCCAGCTACACCTTC
TRBD1	TRBJ2-5	TRBV11-2	once	CASSSEQGIETQYF	TGTGCCAGCAGCTCCGAACAGGGGATTGAGACCCAGTACTTC
-	TRBJ1-2	TRBV9	-	CASSVAGEGYGYTF	TGTGCCAGCAGCGTAGCAGGGGAGGGATATGGCTACACCTTC
-	TRBJ2-5	TRBV11-2	-	CASTPLNRQETQYF	TGTGCCAGCACCCCACTTAACAGACAAGAGACCCAGTACTTC
-	TRBJ2-7	TRBV7-9	once	CASSFIRGPYEQYF	TGTGCCAGCAGCTTTATCCGTGGGCCCTACGAGCAGTACTTC
TRBD1	TRBJ2-2	TRBV27	-	CASSRTGRVTGELFF	TGTGCCAGCAGTCGGACAGGGCGGGTGACCGGGGAGCTGTTTTTT
TRBD2	TRBJ2-1	TRBV5-1	-	CASSLAGGPNEQFF	TGCGCCAGCAGCTTGGCGGGGGGGCCCAATGAGCAGTTCTTC
-	TRBJ2-7	TRBV20-1	-	CSAGENYEQYF	TGCAGTGCTGGGGAGAACTACGAGCAGTACTTC